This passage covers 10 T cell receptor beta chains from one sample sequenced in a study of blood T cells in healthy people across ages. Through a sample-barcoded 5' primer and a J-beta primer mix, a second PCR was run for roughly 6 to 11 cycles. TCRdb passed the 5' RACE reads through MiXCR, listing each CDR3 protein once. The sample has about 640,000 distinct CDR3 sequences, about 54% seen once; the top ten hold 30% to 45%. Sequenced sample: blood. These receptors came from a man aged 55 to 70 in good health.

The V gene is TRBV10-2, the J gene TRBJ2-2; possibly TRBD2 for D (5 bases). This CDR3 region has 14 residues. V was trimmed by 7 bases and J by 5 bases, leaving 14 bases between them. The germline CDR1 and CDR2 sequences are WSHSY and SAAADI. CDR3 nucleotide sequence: TGCGCCAGCATGATTCGGGGTGGTACCGGGGAGCTGTTTTTT. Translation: CASMIRGGTGELFF.

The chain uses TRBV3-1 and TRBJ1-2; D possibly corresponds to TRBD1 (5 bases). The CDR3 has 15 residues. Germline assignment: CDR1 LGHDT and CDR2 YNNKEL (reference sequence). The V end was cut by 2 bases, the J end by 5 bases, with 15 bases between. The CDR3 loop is CASSQNPDREYGYTF. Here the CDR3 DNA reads TGTGCCAGCAGCCAAAACCCTGACAGAGAGTATGGCTACACCTTC.

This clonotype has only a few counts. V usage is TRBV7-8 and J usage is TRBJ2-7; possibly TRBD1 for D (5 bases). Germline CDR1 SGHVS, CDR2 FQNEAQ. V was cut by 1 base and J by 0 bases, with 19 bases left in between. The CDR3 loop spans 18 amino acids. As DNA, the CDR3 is TGTGCCAGCAGCTTAGTCTCTATAGGGCAGGGCATCTCCTACGAGCAGTACTTC. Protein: CASSLVSIGQGISYEQYF. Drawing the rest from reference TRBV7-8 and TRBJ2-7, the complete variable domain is GAGVSQSPRYKVAKRGQDVALRCDPISGHVSLFWYQQALGQGPEFLTYFQNEAQLDKSGLPSDRFFAERPEGSVSTLKIQRTQQEDSAVYLCASSLVSIGQGISYEQYFGPGTRLTVT.

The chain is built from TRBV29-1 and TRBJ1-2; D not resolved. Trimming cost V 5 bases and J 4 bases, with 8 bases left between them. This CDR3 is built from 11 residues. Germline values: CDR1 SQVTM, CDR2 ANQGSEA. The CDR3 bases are TGCAGCGTTCTTGGGGTCTATGGCTACACCTTC. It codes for CSVLGVYGYTF.

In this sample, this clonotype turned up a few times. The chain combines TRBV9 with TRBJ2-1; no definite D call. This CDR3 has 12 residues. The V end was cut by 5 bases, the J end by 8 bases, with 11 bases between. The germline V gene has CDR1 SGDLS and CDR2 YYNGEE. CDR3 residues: CASRGVGDEQFF. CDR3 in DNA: TGTGCCAGCAGGGGCGTTGGCGATGAGCAGTTCTTC.

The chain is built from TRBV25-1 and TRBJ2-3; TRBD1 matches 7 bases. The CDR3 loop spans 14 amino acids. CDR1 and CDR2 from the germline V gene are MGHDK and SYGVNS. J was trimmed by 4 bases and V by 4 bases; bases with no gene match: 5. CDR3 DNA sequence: TGTGCCAGCAGTGGGGGGACAGTTCCAGATACGCAGTATTTT. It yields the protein CASSGGTVPDTQYF. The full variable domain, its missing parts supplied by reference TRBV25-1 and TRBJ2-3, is EADIYQTPRYLVIGTGKKITLECSQTMGHDKMYWYQQDPGMELHLIHYSYGVNSTEKGDLSSESTVSRIRTEHFPLTLESARPSHTSQYLCASSGGTVPDTQYFGPGTRLTVL.

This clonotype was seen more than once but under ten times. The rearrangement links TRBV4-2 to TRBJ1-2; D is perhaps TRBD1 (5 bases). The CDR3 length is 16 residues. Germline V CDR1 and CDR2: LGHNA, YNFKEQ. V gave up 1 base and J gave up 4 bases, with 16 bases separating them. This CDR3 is CASSQVGRGESYGYTF. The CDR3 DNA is TGTGCCAGCAGCCAAGTTGGCCGGGGCGAAAGCTATGGCTACACCTTC.

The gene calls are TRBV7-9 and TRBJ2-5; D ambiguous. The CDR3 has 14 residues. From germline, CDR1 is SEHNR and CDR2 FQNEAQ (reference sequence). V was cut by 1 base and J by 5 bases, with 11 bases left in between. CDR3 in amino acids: CASSLESSGETQYF. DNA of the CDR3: TGTGCCAGCAGCTTAGAGTCTTCCGGGGAGACCCAGTACTTC.

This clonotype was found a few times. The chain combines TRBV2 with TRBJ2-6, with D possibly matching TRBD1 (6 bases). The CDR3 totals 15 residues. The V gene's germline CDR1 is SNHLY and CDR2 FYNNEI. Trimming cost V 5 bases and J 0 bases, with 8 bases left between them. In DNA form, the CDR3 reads TGTGCCAGCAGTCGGGACAACTCTGGGGCCAACGTCCTGACTTTC. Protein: CASSRDNSGANVLTF. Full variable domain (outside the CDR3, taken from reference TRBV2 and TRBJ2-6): EPEVTQTPSHQVTQMGQEVILRCVPISNHLYFYWYRQILGQKVEFLVSFYNNEISEKSEIFDDQFSVERPDGSNFTLKIRSTKLEDSAMYFCASSRDNSGANVLTFGAGSRLTVL.

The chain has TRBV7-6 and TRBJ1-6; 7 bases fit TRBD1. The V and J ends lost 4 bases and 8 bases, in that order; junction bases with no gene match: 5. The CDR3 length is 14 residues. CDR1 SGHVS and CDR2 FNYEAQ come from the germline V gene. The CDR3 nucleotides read TGTGCCAGCAGCTCCCGGGACAGCTATTCACCCCTCCACTTT. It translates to CASSSRDSYSPLHF.